The 31 T cell receptor beta chains below all came from one sample that was sequenced in a study of type 1 and type 2 diabetes patients. The PCR template was genomic DNA. The TCR beta CDR3 region was amplified using 30 forward and 13 reverse primers. TCRdb re-analysed the multiplex PCR reads in MiXCR, keeping a single row per CDR3 protein. Among some 250,000 distinct CDR3 sequences listed, around 47% were seen once. Specimen: peripheral blood mononuclear cells (PBMCs). All receptors derive from a man between 18 and 35 years old with type 2 diabetes.

This chain links TRBV5-1 with TRBJ1-1; D might be TRBD1 (5 bases). V was cut by 4 bases and J by 3 bases, with 16 bases left in between. The CDR3 loop spans 15 amino acids. From germline, CDR1 is SGHRS and CDR2 YFSETQ. The CDR3 reads CASSPTRQWDTEAFF. DNA for the CDR3: TGCGCCAGCAGCCCGACCCGACAGTGGGACACTGAAGCTTTCTTT.

The chain joins TRBV5-4 to TRBJ2-2; 9 bases are a match to TRBD2. Trimming took 2 bases from V and 7 from J; bases not matched to a gene: 6. This CDR3 contains 15 residues. CDR1 is SGHNT and CDR2 is YYREEE in the germline V gene (reference sequence). Here the CDR3 reads CASSFSGSSGGELFF. DNA of the CDR3: TGTGCCAGCAGCTTTAGCGGGAGTTCCGGCGGGGAGCTGTTTTTT.

The rearrangement uses TRBV11-2 and TRBJ2-5, with 7 bases identical to TRBD2. The germline V gene has CDR1 SGHAT and CDR2 FQNNGV. The CDR3 totals 15 residues. V lost 2 bases and J lost 2; bases outside the gene matches: 5. The chain's CDR3 is CASSLNIAGQETQYF. The CDR3 DNA reads TGTGCCAGCAGCTTAAACATAGCGGGTCAAGAGACCCAGTACTTC.

This chain links TRBV27 with TRBJ2-7; D could derive from TRBD1 or TRBD2 (5 bases each). Trimming removed 2 bases from V and 2 bases from J, with 10 bases in between. The CDR3 sequence is 14 residues long. CDR1 is MNHEY and CDR2 is SMNVEV in the germline V gene (reference sequence). For the CDR3, the DNA is TGTGCCAGCAGTTTAGGGGGAATGGCCTACGAGCAGTACTTC. Its protein is CASSLGGMAYEQYF.

The chain is built from TRBV7-2 and TRBJ1-6, with D unresolved. CDR3 length: 14 amino acids. V was trimmed by 4 bases and J by 9 bases, leaving 13 bases between them. The germline CDR1 and CDR2 sequences are SGHTA and FQGNSA. CDR3: CASSSGLSGSPLHF. In DNA, the CDR3 is TGTGCCAGCAGCTCAGGTTTAAGTGGTTCACCCCTCCACTTT.

This clonotype has just a few counts. J is TRBJ1-1 and V is TRBV6-6, with unresolved D. Trimming pared 5 bases from V and 6 bases from J, leaving 16 bases between. In germline, CDR1 is MNHNY, CDR2 SVGAGI (reference sequence). This CDR3 has 14 residues. CDR3 bases: TGTGCCAGCAGTGGCGCAGTGGGTCGCGCTGAAGCTTTCTTT. It translates to CASSGAVGRAEAFF.

This clonotype was found many times. The V and J genes are TRBV7-2 and TRBJ2-7, with 11 nucleotides matching TRBD2. Germline assignment: CDR1 SGHTA and CDR2 FQGNSA. This CDR3 is 16 amino acids long. V lost 2 bases to trimming and J lost 7 bases; unmatched junction nucleotides: 10. As DNA, the CDR3 is TGTGCCAGCAGCTTAACTGCGACTAGCGGGGTGGAGGAGCAGTACTTC. It codes for CASSLTATSGVEEQYF. Filled out from reference TRBV7-2 and TRBJ2-7, the complete variable domain reads GAGVSQSPSNKVTEKGKDVELRCDPISGHTALYWYRQSLGQGLEFLIYFQGNSAPDKSGLPSDRFSAERTGGSVSTLTIQRTQQEDSAVYLCASSLTATSGVEEQYFGPGTRLTVT.

The V and J genes are TRBV19 and TRBJ2-5, with 10 bases fitting TRBD1. V was clipped by 7 bases and J by 0 bases; unmatched bases: 2. CDR3 size: 14 residues. In germline, CDR1 is LNHDA, CDR2 SQIVND (reference sequence). The chain's CDR3 is CASTDRGDQETQYF. The CDR3 coding sequence is TGTGCCAGTACGGACAGGGGGGACCAAGAGACCCAGTACTTC. Supplemented by reference TRBV19 and TRBJ2-5, the full variable domain reads DGGITQSPKYLFRKEGQNVTLSCEQNLNHDAMYWYRQDPGQGLRLIYYSQIVNDFQKGDIAEGYSVSREKKESFPLTVTSAQKNPTAFYLCASTDRGDQETQYFGPGTRLLVL.

The chain combines TRBV7-2 with TRBJ2-1; TRBD2 might be the D (6 bases). With 5 bases removed from V and 3 bases from J, the gap between germline ends came to 11 bases. This CDR3 has 14 residues. CDR1 is SGHTA, CDR2 FQGNSA, per germline. The CDR3 sequence is CASSRDFGYNEQFF. In DNA form, the CDR3 reads TGTGCCAGCAGCCGGGACTTCGGCTACAATGAGCAGTTCTTC.

The genes are TRBV27 and TRBJ2-2; D gene uncertain. The CDR3 contains 13 residues. The germline CDR1 and CDR2 sequences are MNHEY and SMNVEV (reference sequence). V shed 2 bases and J shed 5 bases, with 6 bases lying between them. CDR3 amino acids: CASSLLGTGELFF. DNA for the CDR3: TGTGCCAGCAGTTTACTGGGTACCGGGGAGCTGTTTTTT.

Points on this clonotype: This may be a read error, as it is one base from a much larger clone. This chain links TRBV30 with TRBJ2-7; D assignment may be TRBD1 or TRBD2 (5 bases each). The germline V gene encodes CDR1 GTSNPN and CDR2 SVGIG (reference sequence). There are 14 residues in the CDR3. In DNA form, the CDR3 reads TGTGCCTGGAGTGCCGGGACGGATGCCTACGAGCGGTACTTC. Protein sequence: CAWSAGTDAYERYF.

The V call is TRBV10-1, the J call TRBJ2-3; maybe TRBD1 (5 bases). Trimming stripped 4 bases from V and 0 bases from J, with 11 bases between. This CDR3 has 15 amino acids. Germline CDR1 WNHNN, CDR2 SYGVQD (reference sequence). The CDR3 spells CASSGTTTSTDTQYF. The CDR3 DNA sequence: TGCGCCAGCAGTGGGACAACTACTAGCACAGATACGCAGTATTTT.

V usage is TRBV7-9 and J usage is TRBJ1-2; 8 bases line up with TRBD1. Trimming removed 5 bases from V and 7 bases from J; junction bases left unmatched: 6. This CDR3 is 13 amino acids long. CDR1 and CDR2 (germline): SEHNR, FQNEAQ (reference sequence). CDR3 coding DNA: TGTGCCAGCAGCGCCGACAGGGGTGGTGGCTACACCTTC. This sequence encodes CASSADRGGGYTF.

This clonotype has ten or more counts. The genes are TRBV2 and TRBJ1-1, with 12 bases that match TRBD1. J gave up 12 bases and V 6 bases, and 8 bases lay outside the gene matches. In germline, CDR1 is SNHLY, CDR2 FYNNEI. The CDR3 length is 13 residues. This CDR3 reads CASSAGTGGLSFF. For the CDR3, the DNA is TGTGCCAGCAGCGCAGGGACAGGGGGCTTATCTTTCTTT.

This clonotype was recorded a few times. V and J are TRBV30 and TRBJ2-3, with D unclear. Germline V gene data show CDR1 as GTSNPN and CDR2 as SVGIG (reference sequence). The ends were cut back, 1 base at V and 6 bases at J, with 11 bases in the middle. CDR3 size: 13 residues. In DNA, the CDR3 is TGTGCCTGGAGTGGTAATAGAGGTGATACGCAGTATTTT. The encoded protein is CAWSGNRGDTQYF.

Only a few counts were recorded for this clonotype. The J gene is TRBJ1-1, the V gene TRBV7-9; 8 bases are a match to TRBD1. With V trimmed by 2 bases and J by 1 base, 12 bases remained unmatched. This CDR3 has 18 residues. From germline, CDR1 is SEHNR and CDR2 FQNEAQ (reference sequence). CDR3 sequence (DNA): TGTGCCAGCAGCTTATTTTGGCAGGGGGCCTTTGGGAACACTGAAGCTTTCTTT. Its protein product is CASSLFWQGAFGNTEAFF.

The CDR3 nucleotides read TGTGCCAGCAGTTTTACACAGGGAGGGGACACTGAAGCTTTCTTT. Protein: CASSFTQGGDTEAFF. This chain uses TRBV27 with TRBJ1-1, with D possibly being TRBD1 (6 bases). Germline values: CDR1 MNHEY, CDR2 SMNVEV (reference sequence). V was clipped by 3 bases and J by 3 bases, with 14 bases between them. This CDR3 contains 15 residues.

The chain employs TRBV2 and TRBJ2-2; D is unclear. CDR1 is SNHLY, CDR2 FYNNEI, per germline. The ends were cut back, 6 bases at V and 5 bases at J, with 10 bases in the middle. The CDR3 contains 13 residues. CDR3 nucleotides: TGTGCCAGCAGCTTATGGGAAACCGGGGAGCTGTTTTTT. Translating it yields CASSLWETGELFF.

CDR3 nucleotide sequence: TGTGCCAGCTCGCCGAGGGGGTCGAACACCGGGGAGCTGTTTTTT. Translated: CASSPRGSNTGELFF. V usage is TRBV7-3 and J usage is TRBJ2-2, with D possibly TRBD1 on 6 matching bases. Germline CDR1 and CDR2: SGHTA and FQGTGA. This CDR3 is 15 amino acids long. V was cut by 8 bases and J by 0 bases, with 13 bases left in between.

This clonotype was counted at least ten times. The V and J genes are TRBV7-8 and TRBJ2-7; D uncertain. Trimming cost V 5 bases and J 0 bases, with 14 bases left between them. Per germline, CDR1 SGHVS and CDR2 FQNEAQ. The CDR3 loop spans 15 amino acids. The CDR3 region is CASSGRQAVSYEQYF. In DNA form, the CDR3 reads TGTGCCAGCAGCGGGCGGCAGGCCGTCTCCTACGAGCAGTACTTC.

This chain links TRBV7-8 with TRBJ1-4; tentative D call: TRBD1 (6 bases). Germline V gene sequence: CDR1 SGHVS, CDR2 FQNEAQ. V lost 5 bases, J lost 3 bases, and 13 bases lay in between. This CDR3 spans 15 amino acids. CDR3 DNA sequence: TGTGCCAGCAGCCGAGGGGGGCAGGCTAATGAAAAACTGTTTTTT. It is translated as CASSRGGQANEKLFF.

Details on this clonotype: The junction does not match germline at one end; this may be a read error. The chain couples TRBV10-3 to TRBJ1-5; D possibly corresponds to TRBD1 (5 bases). The CDR3 is 15 amino acids. CDR1 is ENHRY, CDR2 SYGVKD, per germline. CDR3 sequence (DNA): TGTGCCAGCAGTGGGGCCGGGGGGTCGTATCAGCCCCAGCATTTT. Protein product: CASSGAGGSYQPQHF.

This clonotype has just a few counts. This chain joins TRBV27 and TRBJ2-1; 7 bases fit TRBD2. The CDR3 length is 15 residues. J was trimmed by 5 bases and V by 6 bases; bases with no gene match: 10. Germline V CDR1 and CDR2: MNHEY, SMNVEV (reference sequence). The chain's CDR3 is CASSPPFGGDNEQFF. Here the CDR3 DNA reads TGTGCCAGCAGCCCCCCTTTTGGGGGGGACAATGAGCAGTTCTTC.

V usage is TRBV7-2 and J usage is TRBJ2-2; weak D call: TRBD1 (6 bases). V dropped 8 bases and J dropped 6 bases, with 16 bases sitting between them. CDR1 is SGHTA, CDR2 FQGNSA, per germline. The CDR3 is 14 amino acids. The CDR3, as DNA: TGTGCCAGCGAGGACAGCCCTAACGCCGGGGAGCTGTTTTTT. As protein: CASEDSPNAGELFF.

This chain joins TRBV19 and TRBJ2-3; D gene unclear. Germline V gene lookup returns CDR1 LNHDA and CDR2 SQIVND (reference sequence). V dropped 3 bases and J dropped 0 bases, with 19 bases sitting between them. The CDR3 runs to 18 residues. The CDR3 sequence is CASSMKGYTSLSTDTQYF. The CDR3 bases are TGTGCCAGTAGTATGAAGGGTTATACAAGCCTTAGCACAGATACGCAGTATTTT.

This clonotype was seen a single time. The chain couples TRBV19 to TRBJ2-1, with D possibly called TRBD1 or TRBD2 (6 bases each). Trimming stripped 5 bases from V and 6 bases from J, with 14 bases between. Looked up from germline, CDR1 is LNHDA and CDR2 is SQIVND (reference sequence). The CDR3 covers 14 residues. This CDR3 is CASSSGEVGNEQFF. CDR3 nucleotides: TGTGCCAGTAGTTCAGGGGAGGTCGGCAATGAGCAGTTCTTC.

This clonotype was seen a handful of times. The chain recombines TRBV5-1 with TRBJ2-6; D remains ambiguous. The germline V gene has CDR1 SGHRS and CDR2 YFSETQ. The CDR3 spans 15 residues. Trimming removed 4 bases at V and 0 bases at J, with 8 bases between. The chain's CDR3 is CASSREPSGANVLTF. CDR3 in DNA: TGCGCCAGCAGCCGCGAACCCTCTGGGGCCAACGTCCTGACTTTC.

The rearrangement joins TRBV7-2 to TRBJ2-2, with 7 nucleotides matching TRBD1. The V segment lost 5 bases and the J segment 2 bases; nucleotides outside the gene matches: 11. Germline CDR1 and CDR2: SGHTA and FQGNSA. The CDR3 length is 17 residues. Written as DNA, the CDR3 is TGTGCCAGCAGCCCCTCCCCGGGACAGATTAACACCGGGGAGCTGTTTTTT. This codes for CASSPSPGQINTGELFF.

The chain combines TRBV28 with TRBJ1-1; perhaps TRBD1 as D (6 bases). In germline, CDR1 is MDHEN, CDR2 SYDVKM. The V end lost 1 base, the J end lost 6 bases, and 18 bases lay between the germline ends. CDR3 length equals 16 residues. The CDR3 region has the DNA TGTGCCAGCAGTTTATCTTTACAGGGAGTCTATTCTGAAGCTTTCTTT. It translates to CASSLSLQGVYSEAFF.

This clonotype was counted a few times. V and J are TRBV10-1 and TRBJ2-7; D unclear. Per the germline V gene, CDR1 is WNHNN and CDR2 is SYGVQD (reference sequence). The CDR3 runs 13 residues. Trimming took off 4 bases at V and 5 bases at J, with 12 bases between the two ends. CDR3 bases: TGCGCCAGCAGTGGAGGCCCATTGAACGAGCAGTACTTC. This translates into CASSGGPLNEQYF.

This clonotype was observed once. The chain joins TRBV5-1 to TRBJ2-7, with TRBD2 identical over 12 bases. The closer fit of TRBJ2-1 to the DNA end suggests the J call may be wrong. Germline V gene data show CDR1 as SGHRS and CDR2 as YFSETQ. This CDR3 contains 16 residues. The CDR3 DNA follows: TGCGCCAGCAGCTTGGGACTAGCGGGAGATCTAGGAGAGCAGTTCTTC. Translated: CASSLGLAGDLGEQFF.